These T cell receptor beta chains were read from a single sample in a study of chemoradiotherapy in HPV16-positive cancers. TCRdb keeps only in-frame clones here, not all; method: immunoSEQ multiplex PCR. The data hold roughly 14,000 clones, with approximately 90% observed a single time. This specimen consisted of tumor tissue, obtained from a patient who underwent chemoradiotherapy. The receptors originated from a human donor with HPV-associated anogenital cancer. Both conserved end residues are trimmed from each CDR3.

ASSPGLFNEQF	TRBJ2-1	TRBV7-3
ASSTSGRSNEQF	TRBJ2-1	TRBV2
ASSDSWGRSTEAF	TRBJ1-1	TRBV25-1
ASSQGVANEKLF	TRBJ1-4	TRBV4-3
ASSVWGSGNTIY	TRBJ1-3	TRBV9
ASSLGHGEQF	TRBJ2-1	TRBV6-5
ASSQEGDYTEAF	TRBJ1-1	TRBV14
ASIGELGGRFANTGELF	TRBJ2-2	TRBV2
ATSLDRRPTNVLT	TRBJ2-6	TRBV15
ASSHRGQRGSGDEQF	TRBJ2-1	TRBV4-2
ASSPDRSNQPQH	TRBJ1-5	TRBV6-6
AISESRDNEQF	TRBJ2-1	TRBV10-3
AWSDLRVSSYNEQF	TRBJ2-1	TRBV30
ASSQAGYPGTQY	TRBJ2-5	TRBV7-3
ASSSLFLKDAETQY	TRBJ2-5	TRBV7-2
ASSSTVNPTDTQY	TRBJ2-3	TRBV5-4
ASSIGGAETQY	TRBJ2-5	TRBV5-1
AIGSRDISYEQY	TRBJ2-7	TRBV10-3
ASSEDHIQY	TRBJ2-4	TRBV2
ASSRTGTRGFGEQF	TRBJ2-1	TRBV7-2
ASRMGLAGVIPSSDTQY	TRBJ2-3	TRBV27
ASSKETSNEKLF	TRBJ1-4	TRBV19
SVVLVRQANEKLF	TRBJ1-4	TRBV29-1